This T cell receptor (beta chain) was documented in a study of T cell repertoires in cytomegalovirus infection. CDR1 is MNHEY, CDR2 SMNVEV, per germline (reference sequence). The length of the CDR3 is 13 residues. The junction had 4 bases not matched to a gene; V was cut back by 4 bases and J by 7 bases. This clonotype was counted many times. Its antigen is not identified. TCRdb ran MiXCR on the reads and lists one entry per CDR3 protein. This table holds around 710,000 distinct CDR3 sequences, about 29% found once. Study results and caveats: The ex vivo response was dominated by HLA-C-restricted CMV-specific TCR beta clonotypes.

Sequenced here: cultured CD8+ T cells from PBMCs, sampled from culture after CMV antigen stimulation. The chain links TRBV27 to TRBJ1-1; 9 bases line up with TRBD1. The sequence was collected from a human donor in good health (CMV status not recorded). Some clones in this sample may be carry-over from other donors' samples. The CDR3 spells CASSSDRGYEAFF. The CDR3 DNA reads TGTGCCAGCAGTTCGGACAGGGGCTATGAAGCTTTCTTT.